This entry lists 9 T cell receptor beta chains sequenced from one sample in a study of vaccination and CD4 T cells after COVID-19. TCRdb itself ran the PCR reads through MiXCR, one entry per CDR3 protein. This table holds fewer than 30,000 distinct CDR3 sequences, under 60% found once. Sequences were derived from CD4+ T cells from blood, sampled before SARS-CoV-2 vaccination. The receptors were sampled from a human donor who had recovered from COVID-19.

The chain joins TRBV20-1 to TRBJ2-1; 16 bases are a match to TRBD2. The CDR3 length is 17 residues. The germline V gene has CDR1 DFQATT and CDR2 SNEGSKA (reference sequence). The J segment lost 0 bases and the V segment lost 4 bases, leaving 3 bases of the junction unmatched. CDR3 amino acids: CSATGTSGRGSYNEQFF. In nucleotides, the CDR3 is TGCAGTGCTACCGGGACTAGCGGGAGGGGCTCCTACAATGAGCAGTTCTTC.

The chain employs TRBV19 and TRBJ1-5; 10 bases are a match to TRBD1. Germline V CDR1 and CDR2: LNHDA, SQIVND (reference sequence). The CDR3 runs to 16 residues. After removal of 6 bases from V and 6 bases from J, the junction contained 11 bases not matched to a gene. CDR3 amino acids: CASRLYGDRGSQPQHF. In DNA form, the CDR3 reads TGTGCCAGTAGATTATATGGGGACAGGGGAAGTCAGCCCCAGCATTTT.

This chain links TRBV27 with TRBJ1-2; 11 positions match TRBD1. Losses at the gene ends were 4 bases for V and 6 bases for J; bases not matched to a gene: 13. Germline values: CDR1 MNHEY, CDR2 SMNVEV (reference sequence). The CDR3 sequence is 17 residues long. CDR3 region: CASSSGQGAFSSDGYTF. The CDR3 DNA sequence: TGTGCCAGCAGTTCCGGACAGGGGGCATTCTCGTCTGATGGCTACACCTTC.

There are a few counts of this clonotype. The chain has TRBV21-1 and TRBJ2-3; TRBD2, the table's D call, lacks a check against the DNA. TRBV21-1 is tagged as a pseudogene. The CDR3 totals 19 residues. CDR3 DNA: TGTGCCAGCAGCAAAGTACCATTGGCTAGCGGGAGGGTTAGAGATACGCAGTATTTT. This translates into CASSKVPLASGRVRDTQYF.

The chain recombines TRBV5-4 with TRBJ1-1, with no clear D. CDR1 is SGHNT and CDR2 is YYREEE in the germline V gene (reference sequence). The CDR3 loop spans 15 amino acids. V was cut by 1 base and J by 4 bases, with 14 bases left in between. The CDR3 region is CASSLSFGRSTEAFF. The CDR3 DNA follows: TGTGCCAGCAGCTTGTCATTCGGGCGAAGCACTGAAGCTTTCTTT.

This clonotype came up a few times. CDR3 residues: CASSFAGAQETQYF. The CDR3 region has the DNA TGTGCCAGCAGCTTCGCAGGGGCCCAAGAGACCCAGTACTTC. The genes are TRBV7-9 and TRBJ2-5; D possibly corresponds to TRBD1 (6 bases). Trimming took 3 bases from V and 1 from J, leaving 9 bases between them. In germline, CDR1 is SEHNR, CDR2 FQNEAQ (reference sequence). The CDR3 sequence is 14 residues long.

This clonotype was picked up a small number of times. The chain has TRBV2 and TRBJ2-7; 8 bases align to TRBD1. Germline V gives CDR1 SNHLY, CDR2 FYNNEI. The CDR3 extends over 14 amino acids. Trimming cost V 5 bases and J 4 bases; bases outside gene matches: 7. The DNA for the CDR3 is TGTGCCAGCAGTAAGACAGGGGCGGCATACGAGCAGTACTTC. It codes for CASSKTGAAYEQYF.

This chain joins TRBV9 and TRBJ1-1; 8 bases line up with TRBD1. Germline loops: CDR1 SGDLS, CDR2 YYNGEE. The CDR3 is made up of 14 amino acids. Unmatched junction bases numbered 4, after V lost 3 bases and J lost 3 bases. Written as DNA, the CDR3 is TGTGCCAGCAGCGGGACAGGGTTTTACACTGAAGCTTTCTTT. It encodes CASSGTGFYTEAFF.

The V and J genes are TRBV7-3 and TRBJ2-1; D gene ambiguous. CDR1 and CDR2 from the germline V gene are SGHTA and FQGTGA. The CDR3 consists of 15 residues. V shed 1 base and J shed 4 bases, with 11 bases lying between them. The DNA of the CDR3 is TGTGCCAGCAGCTTAAGGCCGCTGGCATACAATGAGCAGTTCTTC. Translation: CASSLRPLAYNEQFF.